The 26 T cell receptor beta chains below were found in one sample sequenced in a study of Tregs in tolerant kidney transplant recipients. Here immunoSEQ multiplex PCR was the method, and the copy in TCRdb shows in-frame clones only, minus some. The table has under 100,000 clones, around nine tenths seen once. Sample: CD8+ T cells from blood. The receptor set was obtained from a human donor in good health.

The chain has TRBV5-1 and TRBJ2-6; 9 positions agree with TRBD1. This CDR3 has 16 amino acids. V was clipped by 7 bases and J by 0 bases; unmatched bases: 5. Germline V gives CDR1 SGHRS, CDR2 YFSETQ. For the CDR3, the DNA is TGCGCCAGCTCGGACAGGGGTCGCTCTGGGGCCAACGTCCTGACTTTC. Amino acid sequence: CASSDRGRSGANVLTF.

This chain connects TRBV7-6 to TRBJ2-7; D perhaps matches TRBD2 (6 bases). The CDR3 covers 13 residues. In germline, CDR1 is SGHVS, CDR2 FNYEAQ. The V and J ends lost 4 bases and 6 bases respectively, with 13 bases between them. DNA for the CDR3: TGTGCCAGCAGCTCGCGGGACCTGACCGAGCAGTACTTC. Its protein product is CASSSRDLTEQYF.

V is TRBV29-1 and J is TRBJ1-5; a weak D match, TRBD1 (5 bases). In germline, CDR1 is SQVTM, CDR2 ANQGSEA. The V gene lost 6 bases and the J gene lost 5 bases, with 17 bases spanning the gap. This CDR3 has 14 amino acids. CDR3 loop: CSVAGTSRDQPQHF. For the CDR3, the DNA is TGCAGCGTCGCCGGGACTTCCCGTGATCAGCCCCAGCATTTT.

In DNA, the CDR3 is TGTGCCAGCAGTTCCCGGACAGGGGCAAGGTATGGCTACACCTTC. Its translation is CASSSRTGARYGYTF. This chain uses TRBV27 with TRBJ1-2; 9 nucleotides line up with TRBD1. Germline trimming cut 4 bases from V and 5 bases from J; bases unmatched to any gene: 8. The CDR3 totals 15 residues. Germline lookup yields CDR1 MNHEY and CDR2 SMNVEV (reference sequence).

This chain uses TRBV13 with TRBJ1-2; D gene unclear. This CDR3 is built from 12 residues. V was trimmed by 5 bases and J by 5 bases, leaving 9 bases between them. Germline-derived CDR1 and CDR2 are PRHDT and FYEKMQ (reference sequence). CDR3 residues: CASSQQIYGYTF. The CDR3 DNA reads TGTGCCAGCAGCCAACAGATTTATGGCTACACCTTC.

The gene calls are TRBV6-5 and TRBJ2-6, with D perhaps given as TRBD1 or TRBD2 (5 bases each). The CDR3 spans 15 residues. Germline V gene data show CDR1 as MNHEY and CDR2 as SVGAGI. Trimming removed 6 bases from V and 4 bases from J, with 13 bases in between. The CDR3 loop is CASRPRDDGANVLTF. The CDR3 DNA reads as TGTGCCAGCAGGCCCAGGGACGACGGGGCCAACGTCCTGACTTTC.

This clone was seen once. The chain is built from TRBV2 and TRBJ2-2; D is ambiguous. Germline V gives CDR1 SNHLY, CDR2 FYNNEI. The CDR3 is 13 amino acids. Trimming pared 2 bases from V and 6 bases from J, leaving 7 bases between. CDR3 amino acids: CASSENVPGELFF. The CDR3 DNA is TGTGCCAGCAGTGAAAACGTTCCCGGGGAGCTGTTTTTT.

The chain combines TRBV7-9 with TRBJ1-1; possible D gene TRBD1, 6 bases. V shed 5 bases and J shed 1 base, with 20 bases lying between them. Germline values: CDR1 SEHNR, CDR2 FQNEAQ (reference sequence). This CDR3 spans 17 amino acids. CDR3 sequence: CASSRLGGKVRNTEAFF. In DNA, the CDR3 is TGTGCCAGCAGCCGACTGGGGGGCAAGGTGAGGAACACTGAAGCTTTCTTT.

The chain uses TRBV5-6 and TRBJ2-5; TRBD2 matches at 11 bases. V trimming: 2 bases; J trimming: 5 bases; junction bases outside the gene matches: 5. Germline values: CDR1 SGHDT, CDR2 YYEEEE. The CDR3 covers 15 residues. The CDR3 spells CASSFLAGGPETQYF. In DNA form, the CDR3 reads TGTGCCAGCAGCTTTTTAGCGGGAGGGCCGGAGACCCAGTACTTC.

The V and J genes are TRBV2 and TRBJ1-1; D remains ambiguous. V lost 8 bases to trimming and J lost 0 bases, with 19 bases between them. Germline CDR1 is SNHLY and CDR2 is FYNNEI. The CDR3 has 16 residues. CDR3 in DNA: TGTGCCAGCCACCGGTACTTGACTGAGTTGAACACTGAAGCTTTCTTT. This sequence encodes CASHRYLTELNTEAFF.

This chain connects TRBV5-5 to TRBJ2-5; D may be TRBD1 (5 bases). Germline values: CDR1 SGHKS, CDR2 YYEKEE (reference sequence). The CDR3 is 13 amino acids. V lost 7 bases and J lost 1, with 11 bases in between. CDR3 sequence: CASGEDIQETQYF. The CDR3, as DNA: TGTGCCAGCGGAGAGGACATCCAAGAGACCCAGTACTTC.

This clone was counted once. The V call is TRBV27, the J call TRBJ2-3; 8 positions agree with TRBD2. CDR1 and CDR2 (germline): MNHEY, SMNVEV (reference sequence). CDR3 size: 14 residues. J gave up 3 bases and V 6 bases, and 5 bases lay outside the gene matches. CDR3 region: CASRRGAPTDTQYF. CDR3 coding DNA: TGTGCCAGCAGGCGGGGGGCCCCTACAGATACGCAGTATTTT.

This chain links TRBV5-5 with TRBJ1-5; D remains unclear. The CDR3 length is 16 residues. The V gene's germline CDR1 is SGHKS and CDR2 YYEKEE (reference sequence). Trimming cost V 1 base and J 5 bases, with 16 bases left between them. CDR3 region: CASSLRVAQGYQPQHF. CDR3 bases: TGTGCCAGCAGCTTGAGGGTGGCACAAGGGTATCAGCCCCAGCATTTT.

This chain uses TRBV13 with TRBJ2-1; TRBD2 matches 12 bases. V shed 4 bases, J shed 1 base, and the junction held 5 bases outside the gene matches. CDR1 and CDR2 from the germline V gene are PRHDT and FYEKMQ (reference sequence). The CDR3 is 17 residues long. CDR3: CASSSLAGGRSYNEQFF. The CDR3 DNA reads as TGTGCCAGCAGCTCGCTAGCGGGGGGGCGTTCCTACAATGAGCAGTTCTTC.

This chain joins TRBV19 and TRBJ1-1; D is undetermined. Germline CDR1 and CDR2: LNHDA and SQIVND (reference sequence). This CDR3 spans 14 amino acids. V was cut by 3 bases and J by 2 bases, with 10 bases left in between. CDR3 protein: CASSMEGVNTEAFF. The CDR3 DNA reads as TGTGCCAGTAGTATGGAGGGCGTAAACACTGAAGCTTTCTTT. Combining the CDR3 with reference TRBV19 and TRBJ1-1 gives the whole variable domain DGGITQSPKYLFRKEGQNVTLSCEQNLNHDAMYWYRQDPGQGLRLIYYSQIVNDFQKGDIAEGYSVSREKKESFPLTVTSAQKNPTAFYLCASSMEGVNTEAFFGQGTRLTVV.

The chain couples TRBV7-9 to TRBJ2-3; D is unclear. Germline-derived CDR1 and CDR2 are SEHNR and FQNEAQ (reference sequence). CDR3 size: 15 residues. The V end was cut by 5 bases, the J end by 0 bases, with 12 bases between. The CDR3 nucleotides read TGTGCCAGCAGCCTACCTGCGATGAGCACAGATACGCAGTATTTT. Translated, it gives CASSLPAMSTDTQYF.

V and J are TRBV11-2 and TRBJ2-2; D unresolved. Trimming removed 1 base at V and 8 bases at J, with 14 bases between. The CDR3 contains 15 residues. CDR1 is SGHAT and CDR2 is FQNNGV in the germline V gene. The CDR3 loop reads CASSLVWQRVGELFF. CDR3 DNA: TGTGCCAGCAGCTTAGTATGGCAGCGCGTAGGGGAGCTGTTTTTT.

This sequence joins TRBV2 and TRBJ1-4; no definite D call. CDR3 length: 12 amino acids. Per germline, CDR1 SNHLY and CDR2 FYNNEI. The V and J ends lost 6 bases and 10 bases respectively, with 12 bases between them. CDR3 loop: CASRSGWGKLFF. CDR3 DNA: TGTGCCAGCAGATCTGGCTGGGGAAAACTGTTTTTT. The full variable domain, rest sourced from reference TRBV2 and TRBJ1-4, is EPEVTQTPSHQVTQMGQEVILRCVPISNHLYFYWYRQILGQKVEFLVSFYNNEISEKSEIFDDQFSVERPDGSNFTLKIRSTKLEDSAMYFCASRSGWGKLFFGSGTQLSVL.

The rearrangement joins TRBV7-8 to TRBJ2-1; 12 nucleotides agree with TRBD2. This CDR3 has 15 residues. Trimming cost V 6 bases and J 3 bases; bases outside gene matches: 3. The germline V gene has CDR1 SGHVS and CDR2 FQNEAQ. CDR3 bases: TGTGCCAGCAGTTGGACTAGCGGGAACTACAATGAGCAGTTCTTC. Its translation: CASSWTSGNYNEQFF.

The chain has TRBV7-9 and TRBJ2-1, with a possible D match to TRBD2 (5 bases). The V gene lost 6 bases and the J gene lost 3 bases, with 18 bases spanning the gap. CDR1 is SEHNR and CDR2 is FQNEAQ in the germline V gene (reference sequence). This CDR3 has 16 residues. CDR3 coding DNA: TGTGCCAGCAGTCGAGGTTGGACTCTCATCTACAATGAGCAGTTCTTC. Protein product: CASSRGWTLIYNEQFF.

This clone was found once. This rearrangement joins TRBV25-1 to TRBJ2-5; D possibly corresponds to TRBD1 (7 bases). The V gene's germline CDR1 is MGHDK and CDR2 SYGVNS. V was clipped by 1 base and J by 2 bases, with 17 bases between them. The CDR3 is 17 residues long. CDR3 amino acids: CASSEWWGDSRQETQYF. The CDR3, as DNA: TGTGCCAGCAGTGAATGGTGGGGGGACAGCCGACAAGAGACCCAGTACTTC.

The rearrangement uses TRBV6-1 and TRBJ2-7, with 10 nucleotides matching TRBD1. CDR1 and CDR2 (germline): MNHNS, SASEGT. After removal of 6 bases from V and 2 bases from J, the junction contained 4 bases not matched to a gene. There are 14 residues in the CDR3. DNA for the CDR3: TGTGCCAGCAGCCAGGGACAGGGGACCTACGAGCAGTACTTC. Protein sequence: CASSQGQGTYEQYF.

The gene calls are TRBV4-2 and TRBJ1-1; 8 nucleotides align to TRBD1. The CDR3 consists of 14 residues. J gave up 7 bases and V 3 bases, and 7 bases lay outside the gene matches. Germline values: CDR1 LGHNA, CDR2 YNFKEQ. CDR3 in DNA: TGTGCCAGCAGCCAGGCGACAGGGGCCGATGAAGCTTTCTTT. It is translated as CASSQATGADEAFF.

V gene TRBV7-9 combines with J gene TRBJ2-1; no definite D call. From germline, CDR1 is SEHNR and CDR2 FQNEAQ (reference sequence). Between the trimmed V and J ends, which lost 4 bases and 6 bases, there was a span of 22 bases. This CDR3 contains 17 residues. The CDR3 region is CASSYRAVSRPSNEQFF. The CDR3 DNA reads as TGTGCCAGCAGCTACCGTGCAGTCTCTAGACCGAGCAATGAGCAGTTCTTC.

The DNA of the CDR3 is TGTGCCAGCAGCTTCAAACATTCGGACAGAGGCTATGGCTACACCTTC. It specifies CASSFKHSDRGYGYTF. The chain carries TRBV7-9 and TRBJ1-2, with D possibly being TRBD1 (6 bases). The germline CDR1 and CDR2 sequences are SEHNR and FQNEAQ (reference sequence). V lost 3 bases and J lost 4, with 18 bases in between. This CDR3 region has 16 residues.

The gene calls are TRBV27 and TRBJ2-3; weak D call: TRBD2 (6 bases). This CDR3 contains 15 residues. From germline, CDR1 is MNHEY and CDR2 SMNVEV (reference sequence). V lost 2 bases and J 0 bases, leaving 9 bases between the germline ends. CDR3: CASSLGGISTDTQYF. In DNA, the CDR3 is TGTGCCAGCAGTTTAGGGGGGATAAGCACAGATACGCAGTATTTT.